The 2 T cell receptor beta chains presented below share a single source sample, sequenced in a study of STAT5B mutations in CD4+ large granular lymphocyte leukemia. Sequencing used immunoSEQ multiplex PCR; TCRdb keeps in-frame clones, though not all of them. The sample gives roughly 700 clones, 55% to 70% of which show up once; roughly two fifths is in the top ten. Source material: PBMCs. The receptor source for this set is a man aged 60 to 69 with CD4+ T-cell large granular lymphocyte leukemia.

The chain combines TRBV6-6 with TRBJ1-3, with D unclear. Trimming left V 2 bases short and J 10 bases short, with 12 bases between. Germline V gene lookup returns CDR1 MNHNY and CDR2 SVGAGI (reference sequence). CDR3 size: 13 residues. CDR3 in DNA: TGTGCCAGCAGTTACGACCCTTTGGGGACCATATATTTT. Its protein product is CASSYDPLGTIYF.

This clone is a singleton in its sample. The J gene is TRBJ1-2, the V gene TRBV28, with a possible D match to TRBD1 (5 bases). The V and J ends lost 5 bases and 4 bases respectively, with 8 bases between them. This CDR3 region has 12 residues. Germline values: CDR1 MDHEN, CDR2 SYDVKM. CDR3 residues: CASSRQSYGYTF. The CDR3 nucleotides read TGTGCCAGCAGTCGACAGAGCTATGGCTACACCTTC.